Given below is one TCR beta chain in context. This entry comes from a study of blood T cell repertoires in COVID-19. Across the study: Samples of COVID-19 (acute and convalescent) were obtained from the United States, Italy and Spain. The analysed material was cDNA or gDNA that came from T cells, B-cell-depleted T cells, or PBMCs.

The authors' processing: Amplifying reference gene primers gave estimates of nucleated cell counts. Measured with immunoSEQ multiplex PCR; TCRdb has only the in-frame clones, and not every one. D and trimming come from the DNA, and the V and J calls and clone size come from that table. Among around 25,000 clones listed, around nine tenths were seen once. The CDR3 covers 16 residues. Per the germline V gene, CDR1 is SGHRS and CDR2 is YFSETQ. V was trimmed by 0 bases and J by 0 bases, leaving 11 bases between them. V gene TRBV5-1 combines with J gene TRBJ2-3; D possibly corresponds to TRBD2 (6 bases). This clonotype originated in a woman aged 70-85 years with active COVID-19. The sequenced sample was peripheral blood. The CDR3 region is CASSLGVGTSTDTQYF. The CDR3 DNA follows: TGCGCCAGCAGCTTGGGGGTGGGGACTAGCACAGATACGCAGTATTTT. The variable domain in full, with the rest retrieved from reference TRBV5-1 and TRBJ2-3, is KAGVTQTPRYLIKTRGQQVTLSCSPISGHRSVSWYQQTPGQGLQFLFEYFSETQRNKGNFPGRFSGRQFSNSRSEMNVSTLELGDSALYLCASSLGVGTSTDTQYFGPGTRLTVL.